This TCR beta chain is from a study of blood T cell repertoires in COVID-19. Across the whole study: Sample material is recorded as cDNA or gDNA derived from T cells, B-cell-depleted T cells, or PBMCs.

Seattle patients were enrolled during active infection and followed longitudinally. How the authors handled the data: Counts of nucleated cells, estimated from reference gene primer amplification, were obtained. Sequenced by immunoSEQ multiplex PCR; TCRdb stores in-frame clones only, minus some. V and J calls and clone size follow that table, whereas D and trimming were derived from the DNA. There are approximately 140,000 clones in the sample; approximately 92% occur only once, and 13% lies in the top ten. This CDR3 has 15 residues. From germline, CDR1 is MGHRA and CDR2 YSYEKL. The J segment lost 7 bases and the V segment lost 0 bases, leaving 6 bases of the junction unmatched.

Source material: peripheral blood. This clonotype originated in a man between 18 and 35 years old with COVID-19, enrolled during active disease. The V and J genes are TRBV4-1 and TRBJ2-7, with 10 positions matching TRBD2. In nucleotides, the CDR3 is TGCGCCAGCAGCCAAGATAACCTAGCGGGGGAAGAGCAGTACTTC. Residues: CASSQDNLAGEEQYF.